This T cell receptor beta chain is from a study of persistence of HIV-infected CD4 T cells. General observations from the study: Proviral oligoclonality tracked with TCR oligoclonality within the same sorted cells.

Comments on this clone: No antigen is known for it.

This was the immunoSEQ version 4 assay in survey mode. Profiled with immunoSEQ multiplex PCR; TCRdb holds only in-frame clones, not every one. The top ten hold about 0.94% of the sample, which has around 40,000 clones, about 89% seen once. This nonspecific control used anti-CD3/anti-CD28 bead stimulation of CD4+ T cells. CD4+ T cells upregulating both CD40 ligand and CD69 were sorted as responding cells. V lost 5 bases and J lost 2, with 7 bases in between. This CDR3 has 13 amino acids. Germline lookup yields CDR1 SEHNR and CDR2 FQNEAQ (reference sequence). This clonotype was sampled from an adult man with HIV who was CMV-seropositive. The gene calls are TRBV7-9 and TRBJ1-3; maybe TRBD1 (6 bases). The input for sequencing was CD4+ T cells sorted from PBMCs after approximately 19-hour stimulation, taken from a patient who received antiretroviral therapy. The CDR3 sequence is CASSEGAGNTIYF. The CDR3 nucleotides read TGTGCCAGCAGCGAGGGGGCTGGAAACACCATATATTTT.